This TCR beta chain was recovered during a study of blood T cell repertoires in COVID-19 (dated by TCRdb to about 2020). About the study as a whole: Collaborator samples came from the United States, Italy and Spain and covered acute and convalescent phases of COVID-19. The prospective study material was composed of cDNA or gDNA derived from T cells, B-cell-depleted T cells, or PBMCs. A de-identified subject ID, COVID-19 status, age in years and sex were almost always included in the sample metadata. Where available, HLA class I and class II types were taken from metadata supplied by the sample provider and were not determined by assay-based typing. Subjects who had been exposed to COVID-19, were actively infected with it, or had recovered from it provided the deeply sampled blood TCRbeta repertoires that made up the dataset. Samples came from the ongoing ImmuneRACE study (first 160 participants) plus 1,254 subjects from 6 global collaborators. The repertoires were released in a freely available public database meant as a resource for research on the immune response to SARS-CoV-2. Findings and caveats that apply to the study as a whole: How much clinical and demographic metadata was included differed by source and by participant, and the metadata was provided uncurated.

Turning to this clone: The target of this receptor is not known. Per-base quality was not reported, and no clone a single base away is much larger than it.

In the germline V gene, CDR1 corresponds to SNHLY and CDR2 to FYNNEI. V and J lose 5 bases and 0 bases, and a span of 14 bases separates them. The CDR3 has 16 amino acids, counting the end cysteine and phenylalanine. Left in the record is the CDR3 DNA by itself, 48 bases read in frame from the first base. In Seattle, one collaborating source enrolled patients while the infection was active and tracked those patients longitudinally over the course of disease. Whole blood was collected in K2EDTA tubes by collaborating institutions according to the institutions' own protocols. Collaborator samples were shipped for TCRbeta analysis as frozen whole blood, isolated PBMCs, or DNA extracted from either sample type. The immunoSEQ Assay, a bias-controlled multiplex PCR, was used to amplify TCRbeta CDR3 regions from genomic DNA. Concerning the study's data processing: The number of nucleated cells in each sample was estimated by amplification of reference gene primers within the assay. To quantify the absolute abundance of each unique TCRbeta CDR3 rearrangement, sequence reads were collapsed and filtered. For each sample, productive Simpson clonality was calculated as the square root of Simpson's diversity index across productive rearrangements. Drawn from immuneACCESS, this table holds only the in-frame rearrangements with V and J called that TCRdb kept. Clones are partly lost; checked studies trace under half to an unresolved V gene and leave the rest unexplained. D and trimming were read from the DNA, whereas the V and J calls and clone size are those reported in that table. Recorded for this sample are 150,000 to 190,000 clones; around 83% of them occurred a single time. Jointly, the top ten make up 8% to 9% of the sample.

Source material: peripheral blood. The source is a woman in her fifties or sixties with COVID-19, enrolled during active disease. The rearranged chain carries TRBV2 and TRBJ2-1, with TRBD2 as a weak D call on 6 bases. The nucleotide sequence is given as TGTGCCAGCAGTCCCCGACGGGGGAGCTCCTACAATGAGCAGTTCTTC. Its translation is CASSPRRGSSYNEQFF.